What follows is one TCR beta chain and its context. The data are from a study of Ad26.COV2.S vaccination and SARS-CoV-2 variants. Study background: In the study, Ad26.COV2.S was injected intramuscularly once, or twice 56 days apart.

TCRdb's copy holds only in-frame clones and misses some; the assay was immunoSEQ multiplex PCR. The sample carries hundreds of thousands of clones, roughly 90% recorded once. As to treatment: approximately 18 received Ad26.COV2.S at low or high dose, single or two shots; roughly 5 received placebo; per-sample allocation not given. Collection of samples fell on day 63 after the first vaccine or placebo injection. Its platform was an Ad26 vector, and its expressed antigen was Wuhan-strain SARS-CoV-2 spike. CDR3 size: 14 residues. V was trimmed by 5 bases and J by 4 bases, leaving 12 bases between them. Germline assignment: CDR1 SGHVS and CDR2 FNYEAQ.

The sample in question was peripheral blood, obtained in a trial of Ad26.COV2.S vaccine versus placebo. This clonotype was sampled from a person aged 18 to 65 who received the Ad26.COV2.S COVID-19 vaccine or a placebo. This sequence joins TRBV7-6 and TRBJ1-3, with a tentative D call TRBD1 (5 bases). CDR3 sequence (DNA): TGTGCCAGCAGCCTGTCAGGGTTCGGAAACACCATATATTTT. Protein product: CASSLSGFGNTIYF.